This T cell receptor beta chain was sequenced in a study of a mutant IDH1 vaccine in newly diagnosed glioma. Time point described: baseline, week 1 (first vaccination visit). Sample treatment: pre-vaccination baseline after standard-of-care therapy. Sequencing was performed with immunoSEQ multiplex PCR; in TCRdb, only in-frame clones are kept and a portion is missing. The sample lists under 35,000 clones; about nine tenths were seen once. CDR3 length equals 18 residues. Germline V gives CDR1 SNHLY, CDR2 FYNNEI. The V segment lost 3 bases and the J segment 6 bases; nucleotides outside the gene matches: 14.

The chain joins TRBV2 to TRBJ1-1; 12 bases map to TRBD1. This receptor was identified in a middle-aged woman with glioma. The input for sequencing was PBMCs, taken from a glioma patient treated with radiotherapy, temozolomide or both. CDR3 region: CASSEIPGQGAHRAEAFF. In DNA form, the CDR3 reads TGTGCCAGCAGTGAGATTCCGGGACAGGGGGCGCATCGGGCTGAAGCTTTCTTT.